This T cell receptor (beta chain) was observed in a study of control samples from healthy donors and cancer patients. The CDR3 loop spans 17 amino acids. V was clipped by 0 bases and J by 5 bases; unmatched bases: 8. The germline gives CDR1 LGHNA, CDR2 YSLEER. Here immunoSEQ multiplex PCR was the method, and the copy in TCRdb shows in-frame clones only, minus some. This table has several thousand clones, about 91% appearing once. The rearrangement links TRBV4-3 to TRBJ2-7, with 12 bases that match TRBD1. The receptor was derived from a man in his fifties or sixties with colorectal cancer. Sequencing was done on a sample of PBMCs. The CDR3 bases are TGCGCCAGCAGCCAAGAGCCGGGACAGGGGGCTTTCGACGAGCAGTACTTC. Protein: CASSQEPGQGAFDEQYF.